This T cell receptor (beta chain) was obtained from a study of T cell responses to AZD1222 COVID-19 vaccine. Measured with immunoSEQ multiplex PCR; TCRdb has only the in-frame clones, and not every one. This sample has tens of thousands of clones, with over 80% found just once. This receptor was taken from an adult in good health. The sequenced sample was peripheral blood, obtained on day 0 of MenACWY control vaccination.

CDR3 nucleotides: TGCGCCAGCGTCAGACTTTATAGCAATCAGCCCCAGCATTTT. Translating it yields CASVRLYSNQPQHF. The rearrangement uses TRBV10-1 and TRBJ1-5; D not resolved. There are 14 residues in the CDR3. From germline, CDR1 is WNHNN and CDR2 SYGVQD (reference sequence). Trimming pared 8 bases from V and 0 bases from J, leaving 11 bases between.